The 19 T cell receptor beta chains below all came from one sample that was sequenced in a study of Graves' ophthalmopathy and Graves' hyperthyroidism. Amplification from RNA transcripts yielded the TCR beta CDR3 regions. An initial RT-PCR round employing HTBI primers preceded a second-round multiplex PCR. TCRdb re-analysed the multiplex PCR reads in MiXCR, keeping a single row per CDR3 protein. The repertoire includes 300,000 to 400,000 distinct CDR3 sequences, about 15% of them detected once, and 2% to 3% sits in the top ten. What was sequenced was peripheral blood. These receptors were taken from an adult woman with stable Graves' hyperthyroidism.

The rearrangement joins TRBV2 to TRBJ2-7; unclear D gene. This CDR3 is built from 13 residues. The V end lost 4 bases, the J end lost 0 bases, and 7 bases lay between the germline ends. CDR1 SNHLY and CDR2 FYNNEI come from the germline V gene. The chain's CDR3 is CASSVAVSYEQYF. The CDR3 region has the DNA TGTGCCAGCAGTGTGGCAGTCTCCTACGAGCAGTACTTC.

Ten or more counts support this clonotype. V and J are TRBV12-3 or TRBV12-4 and TRBJ2-7; D uncertain. The CDR3 spans 13 residues. Between the trimmed V and J ends, which lost 3 bases and 3 bases, there was a span of 9 bases. CDR3 sequence (DNA): TGTGCCAGCAGTTTGGCAGCTTTCTACGAGCAGTACTTC. The encoded protein is CASSLAAFYEQYF.

This clonotype was counted ten times or more. V usage is TRBV10-3 and J usage is TRBJ1-6; tentatively, D is TRBD1 (6 bases). There are 16 residues in the CDR3. The V gene lost 10 bases and the J gene lost 3 bases, with 19 bases spanning the gap. CDR1 and CDR2 (germline): ENHRY, SYGVKD. The DNA of the CDR3 is TGTGCCACCCGGGAGGGCAGGGGCGTCTATAATTCACCCCTCCACTTT. It is translated as CATREGRGVYNSPLHF.

There are many counts of this clonotype. This chain uses TRBV4-2 with TRBJ2-7; 11 nucleotides align to TRBD2. Trimming at V came to 4 bases and at J to 0 bases, leaving 5 bases not matched to a gene. CDR3 length: 16 amino acids. Germline V CDR1 and CDR2: LGHNA, YNFKEQ. CDR3 region: CASSRGLADSSYEQYF. CDR3 sequence (DNA): TGTGCCAGCAGCCGGGGACTAGCGGACAGCTCCTACGAGCAGTACTTC.

This clonotype showed up just a few times. The J gene is TRBJ2-5, the V gene TRBV20-1; 7 bases line up with TRBD2. Germline loops: CDR1 DFQATT, CDR2 SNEGSKA (reference sequence). V was clipped by 5 bases and J by 5 bases; unmatched bases: 17. This CDR3 contains 16 residues. Written as DNA, the CDR3 is TGCAGTGCTCCGCCTACCAGCGGGACCCCTGGGGAGACCCAGTACTTC. As protein: CSAPPTSGTPGETQYF.

Many counts were recorded for this clonotype. J is TRBJ1-1 and V is TRBV29-1; 7 bases line up with TRBD1. V trimming: 6 bases; J trimming: 6 bases; junction bases outside the gene matches: 10. This CDR3 is built from 13 residues. Germline CDR1 and CDR2: SQVTM and ANQGSEA. For the CDR3, the DNA is TGCAGCGTCGACAGGGATCGAAACGCTGAAGCTTTCTTT. It translates to CSVDRDRNAEAFF.

V and J are TRBV19 and TRBJ2-7; D unresolved. Per the germline V gene, CDR1 is LNHDA and CDR2 is SQIVND (reference sequence). Between the trimmed V and J ends, which lost 3 bases and 0 bases, there was a span of 12 bases. The CDR3 is 15 amino acids. CDR3 in amino acids: CASSIKRSFSYEQYF. DNA of the CDR3: TGTGCCAGTAGTATTAAGAGGTCTTTCTCCTACGAGCAGTACTTC.

This clonotype was found many times. The chain joins TRBV15 to TRBJ2-7, with D possibly called TRBD1 or TRBD2 (6 bases each). Trimming stripped 0 bases from V and 6 bases from J, with 12 bases between. The CDR3 has 14 amino acids. Germline lookup yields CDR1 LNHNV and CDR2 YYDKDF (reference sequence). The CDR3 DNA is TGTGCCACCAGCAGAGAACGGGGGCCCGTCGAGCAGTACTTC. The encoded protein is CATSRERGPVEQYF.

This CDR3 is CASSYGLAGGYEQYF. DNA for the CDR3: TGCGCCAGCAGCTACGGACTAGCGGGAGGCTACGAGCAGTACTTC. The chain carries TRBV5-1 and TRBJ2-7; TRBD2 aligns across 14 bases. Germline V gives CDR1 SGHRS, CDR2 YFSETQ. CDR3 length equals 15 residues. V trimming: 3 bases; J trimming: 3 bases; junction bases outside the gene matches: 2.

This clonotype was seen repeatedly, ten times or more. The V gene is TRBV20-1, the J gene TRBJ2-5; D might be TRBD2 (5 bases). Trimming left V 2 bases short and J 2 bases short, with 9 bases between. CDR1 is DFQATT, CDR2 SNEGSKA, per germline (reference sequence). CDR3 size: 13 residues. The CDR3 DNA sequence: TGCAGTGCTAGACGGGGAGTTCAAGAGACCCAGTACTTC. Its translation is CSARRGVQETQYF.

As concerns this clonotype: A read error may be the cause here, since a much bigger clone is one base away. The chain recombines TRBV20-1 with TRBJ2-5; D unresolved. Germline V gives CDR1 DFQATT, CDR2 SNEGSKA (reference sequence). The CDR3 has 11 residues. The CDR3 spells CNANQEETQYF. DNA for the CDR3: TGCAATGCTAACCAAGAAGAGACCCAGTACTTC.

In its sample, this clonotype was seen many times. V and J are TRBV28 and TRBJ2-5, with 7 nucleotides matching TRBD2. The V gene's germline CDR1 is MDHEN and CDR2 SYDVKM. V shed 4 bases, J shed 5 bases, and the junction held 13 bases outside the gene matches. The CDR3 length is 16 residues. CDR3 in DNA: TGTGCCAGCAGTTCCGGGAGGACTAGTCGGTGGGAGACCCAGTACTTC. Residues: CASSSGRTSRWETQYF.

This clonotype appeared a few times. The chain links TRBV12-3 or TRBV12-4 to TRBJ2-3; TRBD2 matches at 9 bases. The CDR3 loop spans 16 amino acids. V dropped 3 bases and J dropped 2; count of bases not matched to a gene: 6. CDR3 nucleotides: TGTGCCAGCAGTTTTGGAGCGGGAGGCCTCACAGATACGCAGTATTTT. Translating gives CASSFGAGGLTDTQYF.

This chain uses TRBV5-1 with TRBJ2-5, with D perhaps TRBD1 (5 bases). Per the germline V gene, CDR1 is SGHRS and CDR2 is YFSETQ. This CDR3 spans 17 amino acids. V lost 0 bases, J lost 3 bases, and 18 bases lay in between. The chain's CDR3 is CASSLGRGPLSEETQYF. In DNA, the CDR3 is TGCGCCAGCAGCTTGGGAAGGGGCCCACTTTCGGAAGAGACCCAGTACTTC.

This clonotype occurred many times. This chain uses TRBV2 with TRBJ2-7; 9 nucleotides align to TRBD1. This CDR3 has 21 residues. Germline V gives CDR1 SNHLY, CDR2 FYNNEI. Trimming cost V 0 bases and J 3 bases; bases outside gene matches: 21. CDR3 sequence: CASSEALRGTGSWRSLYEQYF. CDR3 DNA: TGTGCCAGCAGTGAAGCGCTAAGGGGGACAGGGTCTTGGAGGAGCCTCTACGAGCAGTACTTC.

This clonotype showed up many times. The gene calls are TRBV27 and TRBJ2-5; 7 nucleotides line up with TRBD2. Germline CDR1 MNHEY, CDR2 SMNVEV (reference sequence). This CDR3 region has 18 residues. The V and J ends lost 3 bases and 2 bases, in that order; junction bases with no gene match: 15. The DNA for the CDR3 is TGTGCCAGCAGTTTCCTGCCCCCCCCTAGCGGAGATCAAGAGACCCAGTACTTC. The encoded protein is CASSFLPPPSGDQETQYF.

This clonotype was counted ten times or more. This rearrangement joins TRBV28 to TRBJ1-1; D might be TRBD1 (5 bases). The germline CDR1 and CDR2 sequences are MDHEN and SYDVKM. V lost 3 bases, J lost 5 bases, and 10 bases lay in between. CDR3 length: 13 residues. CDR3 bases: TGTGCCAGCAGTTTGCCAGGGCGGACTGAAGCTTTCTTT. This sequence encodes CASSLPGRTEAFF.

This clonotype turned up a few times. This could be a read error, since a much larger clone is one nucleotide away. The V and J genes are TRBV12-3 or TRBV12-4 and TRBJ2-4; 9 nucleotides agree with TRBD1. This CDR3 spans 14 amino acids. Here the CDR3 DNA reads TGTGCCAGCAGTGTACAGGGGGCCAAAAACATTAAGTACTTC. This gives the protein CASSVQGAKNIKYF.

The chain employs TRBV2 and TRBJ1-2; unclear D gene. The CDR3 is 14 residues long. The germline V gene has CDR1 SNHLY and CDR2 FYNNEI. V lost 1 base, J lost 7 bases, and 13 bases lay in between. CDR3 amino acids: CASSEEGRSGGYTF. The CDR3 DNA sequence: TGTGCCAGCAGTGAAGAGGGCAGGTCTGGTGGCTACACCTTC.